Presented here are 6 T cell receptor beta chains from one specimen sequenced in a study of T cells in Graves' hyperthyroidism and ophthalmopathy. TCR beta CDR3 regions were amplified from RNA transcripts. A first-round RT-PCR of the TCR CDR3 used the HTBI primer set. TCRdb called the multiplex PCR reads again in MiXCR, with one record for every CDR3 protein. The sample carries roughly 530,000 distinct CDR3 sequences, roughly 15% recorded once. Material: blood. The receptors shown here come from a woman aged 18-29 years with Graves' ophthalmopathy.

In this sample, this clonotype turned up many times. The CDR3 sequence is CASSQEYETGLYNEQFF. In DNA, the CDR3 is TGTGCCAGCAGCCAAGAATACGAAACAGGCCTCTACAATGAGCAGTTCTTC. The rearrangement links TRBV3-1 to TRBJ2-1; possible D gene TRBD1, 5 bases. Trimming took 0 bases from V and 3 from J, leaving 15 bases between them. CDR1 is LGHDT and CDR2 is YNNKEL in the germline V gene (reference sequence). The CDR3 is 17 residues long.

This clonotype has more than one count but fewer than ten. This chain connects TRBV30 to TRBJ1-1, with 9 bases identical to TRBD1. The CDR3 contains 14 residues. J lost 5 bases, V lost 2 bases, and 6 bases had no gene match. Germline V gene data show CDR1 as GTSNPN and CDR2 as SVGIG (reference sequence). The CDR3 here is CAWSLTGGRTEAFF. CDR3 DNA sequence: TGTGCCTGGAGTTTGACAGGGGGGAGAACTGAAGCTTTCTTT.

In this sample, this clonotype turned up many times. V is TRBV2 and J is TRBJ2-7; 7 bases are shared with TRBD1. In germline, CDR1 is SNHLY, CDR2 FYNNEI. The CDR3 extends over 13 amino acids. Unmatched junction bases numbered 7, after V lost 6 bases and J lost 5 bases. Written as DNA, the CDR3 is TGTGCCAGCAGCTCCCAGGGGGTCCACGAGCAGTACTTC. It is translated as CASSSQGVHEQYF. Combining the CDR3 with reference TRBV2 and TRBJ2-7 gives the whole variable domain EPEVTQTPSHQVTQMGQEVILRCVPISNHLYFYWYRQILGQKVEFLVSFYNNEISEKSEIFDDQFSVERPDGSNFTLKIRSTKLEDSAMYFCASSSQGVHEQYFGPGTRLTVT.

A remark on this clonotype: A much larger clonotype is one base distant, so this may be a read error. This rearrangement joins TRBV2 to TRBJ2-5; 13 bases fit TRBD2. The V segment lost 8 bases and the J segment 4 bases; nucleotides outside the gene matches: 16. The CDR3 has 18 residues. Germline V gives CDR1 SNHLY, CDR2 FYNNEI. CDR3: CASPEGLGGLAGSETQYF. Written as DNA, the CDR3 is TGTGCCAGCCCCGAGGGCCTGGGGGGACTAGCGGGATCAGAGACCCAGTACTTC.

This clonotype was detected only a few times. The V and J genes are TRBV12-3 or TRBV12-4 and TRBJ2-5; D remains ambiguous. Trimming cost V 3 bases and J 3 bases, with 8 bases left between them. There are 13 residues in the CDR3. CDR3 in DNA: TGTGCCAGCAGTTTCTCCCCTAAAGAGACCCAGTACTTC. It encodes CASSFSPKETQYF.

This chain joins TRBV20-1 and TRBJ1-2; maybe TRBD1 (5 bases). V was trimmed by 6 bases and J by 8 bases, leaving 25 bases between them. CDR1 is DFQATT and CDR2 is SNEGSKA in the germline V gene (reference sequence). The CDR3 extends over 15 amino acids. The CDR3 protein is CSASHSAAGLWGYTF. DNA for the CDR3: TGCAGTGCAAGTCACTCCGCGGCAGGGCTCTGGGGCTACACCTTC.